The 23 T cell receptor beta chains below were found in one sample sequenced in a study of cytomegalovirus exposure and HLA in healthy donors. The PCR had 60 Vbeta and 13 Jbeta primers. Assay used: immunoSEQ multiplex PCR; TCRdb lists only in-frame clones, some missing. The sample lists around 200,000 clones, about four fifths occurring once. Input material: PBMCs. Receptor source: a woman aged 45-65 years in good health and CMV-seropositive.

The CDR3 region is CAISEWLAGKNIQYF. DNA of the CDR3: TGTGCCATCAGTGAGTGGCTAGCGGGGAAGAACATTCAGTACTTC. The rearrangement links TRBV10-3 to TRBJ2-4; 9 positions agree with TRBD2. The CDR3 sequence is 15 residues long. Germline V gene data show CDR1 as ENHRY and CDR2 as SYGVKD. V was pared by 1 base and J by 7 bases, with 5 bases of the junction left unmatched.

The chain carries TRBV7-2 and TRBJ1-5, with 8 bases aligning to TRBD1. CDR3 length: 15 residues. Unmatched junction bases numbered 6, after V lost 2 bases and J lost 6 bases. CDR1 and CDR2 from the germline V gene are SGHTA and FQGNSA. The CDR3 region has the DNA TGTGCCAGCAGCTTATTACAGGGGGATGTTCAGCCCCAGCATTTT. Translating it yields CASSLLQGDVQPQHF.

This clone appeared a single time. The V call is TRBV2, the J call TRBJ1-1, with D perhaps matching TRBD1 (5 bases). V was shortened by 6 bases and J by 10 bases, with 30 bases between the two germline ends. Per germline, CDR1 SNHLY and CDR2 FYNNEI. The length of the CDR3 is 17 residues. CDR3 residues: CASRPPTLLDNRGVAFF. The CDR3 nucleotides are TGTGCCAGCAGGCCCCCGACACTGTTGGACAACCGCGGGGTAGCTTTCTTT.

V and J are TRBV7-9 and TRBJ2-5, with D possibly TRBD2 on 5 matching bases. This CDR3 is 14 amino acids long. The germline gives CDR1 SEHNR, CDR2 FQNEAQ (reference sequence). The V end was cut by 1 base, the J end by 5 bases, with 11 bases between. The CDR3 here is CASSLGSRRETQYF. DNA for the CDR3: TGTGCCAGCAGCTTAGGATCCCGGAGGGAGACCCAGTACTTC.

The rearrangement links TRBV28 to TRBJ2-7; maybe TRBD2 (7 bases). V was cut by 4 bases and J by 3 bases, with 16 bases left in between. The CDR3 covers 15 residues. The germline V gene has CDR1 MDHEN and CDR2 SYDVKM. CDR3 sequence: CASSSPRGGHYEQYF. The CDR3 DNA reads TGTGCCAGCAGTTCCCCGAGGGGGGGGCACTACGAGCAGTACTTC. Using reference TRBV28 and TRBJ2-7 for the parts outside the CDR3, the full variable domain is DVKVTQSSRYLVKRTGEKVFLECVQDMDHENMFWYRQDPGLGLRLIYFSYDVKMKEKGDIPEGYSVSREKKERFSLILESASTNQTSMYLCASSSPRGGHYEQYFGPGTRLTVT.

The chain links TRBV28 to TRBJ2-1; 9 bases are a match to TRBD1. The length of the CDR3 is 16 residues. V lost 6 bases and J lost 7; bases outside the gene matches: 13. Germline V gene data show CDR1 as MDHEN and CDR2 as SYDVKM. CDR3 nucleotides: TGTGCCAGCAGCATAGCCGGGACAGGGCAGGTAAATGAGCAGTTCTTC. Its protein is CASSIAGTGQVNEQFF.

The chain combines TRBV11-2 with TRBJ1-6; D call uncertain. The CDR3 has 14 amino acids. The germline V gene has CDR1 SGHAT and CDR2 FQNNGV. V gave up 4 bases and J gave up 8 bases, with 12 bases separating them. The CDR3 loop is CASSSGLRDSPLHF. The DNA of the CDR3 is TGTGCCAGCAGCTCAGGACTTAGGGATTCACCCCTCCACTTT.

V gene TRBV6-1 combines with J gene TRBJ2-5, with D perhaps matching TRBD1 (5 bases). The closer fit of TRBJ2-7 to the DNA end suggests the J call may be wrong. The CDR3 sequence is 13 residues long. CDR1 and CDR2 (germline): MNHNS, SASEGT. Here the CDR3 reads CASRVGPAYEQYF. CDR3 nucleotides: TGTGCCAGCAGGGTGGGGCCTGCCTACGAGCAGTACTTC.

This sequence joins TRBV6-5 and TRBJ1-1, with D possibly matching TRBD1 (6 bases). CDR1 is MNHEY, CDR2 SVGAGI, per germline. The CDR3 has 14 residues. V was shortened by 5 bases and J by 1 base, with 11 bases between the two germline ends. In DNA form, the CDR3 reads TGTGCCAGCAGTCAGAGGGGGAGGAACACTGAAGCTTTCTTT. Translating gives CASSQRGRNTEAFF.

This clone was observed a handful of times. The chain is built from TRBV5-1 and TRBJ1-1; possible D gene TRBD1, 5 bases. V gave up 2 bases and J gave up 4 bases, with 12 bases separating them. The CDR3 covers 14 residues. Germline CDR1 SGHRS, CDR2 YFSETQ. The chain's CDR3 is CASSLRGGSTEAFF. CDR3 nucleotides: TGCGCCAGCAGCTTACGGGGCGGGAGCACTGAAGCTTTCTTT.

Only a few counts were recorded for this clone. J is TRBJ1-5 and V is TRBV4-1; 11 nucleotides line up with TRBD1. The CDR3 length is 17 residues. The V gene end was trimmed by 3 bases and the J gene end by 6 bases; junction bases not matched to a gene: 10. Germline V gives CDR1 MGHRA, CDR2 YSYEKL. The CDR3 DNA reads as TGCGCCAGCAGCCATCTCGGACAGGGGGCGGTACGTCAGCCCCAGCATTTT. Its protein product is CASSHLGQGAVRQPQHF.

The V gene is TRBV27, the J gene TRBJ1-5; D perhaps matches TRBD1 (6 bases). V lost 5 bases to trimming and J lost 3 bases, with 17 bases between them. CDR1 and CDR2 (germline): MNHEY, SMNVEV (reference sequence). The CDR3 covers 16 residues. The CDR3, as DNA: TGTGCCAGCAGTAACTCGCAAGGGGGTTTCAATCAGCCCCAGCATTTT. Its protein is CASSNSQGGFNQPQHF.

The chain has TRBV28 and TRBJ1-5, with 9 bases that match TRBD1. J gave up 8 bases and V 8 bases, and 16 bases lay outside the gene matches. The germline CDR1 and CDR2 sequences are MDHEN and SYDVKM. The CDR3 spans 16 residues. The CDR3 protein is CASDRLGQGILKPQHF. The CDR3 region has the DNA TGTGCCAGCGACCGCCTGGGACAGGGTATTTTGAAGCCCCAGCATTTT.

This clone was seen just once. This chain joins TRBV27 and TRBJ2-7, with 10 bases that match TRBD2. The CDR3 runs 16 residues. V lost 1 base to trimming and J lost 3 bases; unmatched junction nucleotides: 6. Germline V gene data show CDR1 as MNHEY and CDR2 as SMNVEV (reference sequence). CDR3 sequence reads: CASSLLGPSGGYEQYF. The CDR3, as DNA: TGTGCCAGCAGTTTATTGGGGCCTAGCGGGGGCTACGAGCAGTACTTC.

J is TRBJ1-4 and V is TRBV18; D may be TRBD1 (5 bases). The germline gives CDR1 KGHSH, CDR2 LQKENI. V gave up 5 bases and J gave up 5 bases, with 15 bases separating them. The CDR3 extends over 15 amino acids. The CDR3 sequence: CASSTRGSQNEKLFF. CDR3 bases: TGTGCCAGCTCAACCCGGGGGTCCCAGAATGAAAAACTGTTTTTT.

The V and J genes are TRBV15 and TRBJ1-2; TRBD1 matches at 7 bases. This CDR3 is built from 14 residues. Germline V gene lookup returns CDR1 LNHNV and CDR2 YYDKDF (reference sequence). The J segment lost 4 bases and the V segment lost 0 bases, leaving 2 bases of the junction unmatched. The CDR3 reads CATSRDEGAYGYTF. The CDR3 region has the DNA TGTGCCACCAGCAGAGATGAGGGGGCCTATGGCTACACCTTC.

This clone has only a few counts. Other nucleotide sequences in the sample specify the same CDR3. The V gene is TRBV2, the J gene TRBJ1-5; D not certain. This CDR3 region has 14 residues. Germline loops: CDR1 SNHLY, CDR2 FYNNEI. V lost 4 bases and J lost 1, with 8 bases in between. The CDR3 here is CASSVEGSNQPQHF. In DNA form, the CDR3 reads TGTGCCAGCAGTGTGGAGGGAAGCAATCAGCCCCAGCATTTT.

The CDR3 loop reads CASSLAPAHYFYEQYF. The CDR3 DNA follows: TGCGCCAGCAGCTTGGCCCCGGCACACTACTTCTACGAGCAGTACTTC. The J gene is TRBJ2-7, the V gene TRBV5-1; D gene uncertain. Germline-derived CDR1 and CDR2 are SGHRS and YFSETQ. This CDR3 is 16 amino acids long. The V and J ends lost 0 bases and 3 bases respectively, with 16 bases between them.

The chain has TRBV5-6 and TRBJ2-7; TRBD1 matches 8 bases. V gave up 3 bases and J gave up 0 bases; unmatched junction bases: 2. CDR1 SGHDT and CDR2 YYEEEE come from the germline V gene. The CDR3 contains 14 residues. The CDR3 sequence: CASSWDRPSYEQYF. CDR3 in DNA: TGTGCCAGCAGCTGGGACAGGCCCTCCTACGAGCAGTACTTC.

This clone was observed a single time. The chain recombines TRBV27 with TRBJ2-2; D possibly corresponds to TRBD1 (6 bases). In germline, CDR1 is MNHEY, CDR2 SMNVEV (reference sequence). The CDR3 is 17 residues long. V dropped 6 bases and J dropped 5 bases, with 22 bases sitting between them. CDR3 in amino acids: CASSREVWQGMTGELFF. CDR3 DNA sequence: TGTGCCAGCAGCCGTGAGGTGTGGCAGGGGATGACCGGGGAGCTGTTTTTT.

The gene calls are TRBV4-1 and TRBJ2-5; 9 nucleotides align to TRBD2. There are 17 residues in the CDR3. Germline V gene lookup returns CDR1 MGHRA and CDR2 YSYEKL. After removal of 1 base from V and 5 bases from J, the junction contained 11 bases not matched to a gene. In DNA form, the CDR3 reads TGCGCCAGCAGCCAAGCAGCGGGGGGTACCCCCGGGGAGACCCAGTACTTC. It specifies CASSQAAGGTPGETQYF.

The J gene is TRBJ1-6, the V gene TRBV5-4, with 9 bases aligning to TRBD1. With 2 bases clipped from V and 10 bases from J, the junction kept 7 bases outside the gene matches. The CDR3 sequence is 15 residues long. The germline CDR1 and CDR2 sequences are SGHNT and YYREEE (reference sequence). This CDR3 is CASSLRDREGSPLHF. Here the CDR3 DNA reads TGTGCCAGCAGCTTAAGGGACAGGGAAGGATCACCCCTCCACTTT. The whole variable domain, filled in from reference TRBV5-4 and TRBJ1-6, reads ETGVTQSPTHLIKTRGQQVTLRCSSQSGHNTVSWYQQALGQGPQFIFQYYREEENGRGNFPPRFSGLQFPNYSSELNVNALELDDSALYLCASSLRDREGSPLHFGNGTRLTVT.

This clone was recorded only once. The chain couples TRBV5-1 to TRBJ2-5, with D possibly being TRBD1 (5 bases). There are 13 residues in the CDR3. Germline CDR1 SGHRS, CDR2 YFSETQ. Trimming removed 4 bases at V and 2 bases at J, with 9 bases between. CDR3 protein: CASSRQWQETQYF. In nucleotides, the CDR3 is TGCGCCAGCAGCCGACAGTGGCAAGAGACCCAGTACTTC.